This T cell receptor beta chain was obtained from a study of CXCR3-negative and CXCR3-positive naive CD8 T cells. Study results and limitations: In cryopreserved cells, CXCR3 expression partially decreased, and fresh PBMCs were used in most assays. With surface CD5 comparable between naive subsets, TCR strength was estimated using properties derived from the TRB CDR3. Naive CXCR3-positive cells had TRB CDR3s more hydrophobic than those of CXCR3-negative naive cells.

Each CD8+ T cell subset was flow-sorted in triplicate. Every sort contained around 310,000 cells. CD45RO-CCR7+CD27+CD95- marked naive CD8+ T cells. With UMI labels, 5' RACE was used to prepare the TRB cDNA libraries. Reanalyzing the 5' RACE reads, TCRdb keeps one entry per CDR3 protein, without DNA. The repertoire shows approximately 48,000 distinct CDR3 sequences; the top ten hold about 0.5%. In the case of this clonotype: Its target is unknown.

This CDR3 region has 13 residues. CDR1 and CDR2 from the germline V gene are LNHDA and SQIVND (reference sequence). The TCR was taken from a human donor in good health. Some clones in this sample may be carry-over from other donors' samples. The chain joins TRBV19 to TRBJ1-1. Sequences were obtained from naive CXCR3+ CD8+ T cells from blood. The subset denotes: CD45RO-CCR7+CD27+CD95- naive CD8+ T cells expressing CXCR3 (TNR3+). The CDR3 reads CASTRALNTEAFF.